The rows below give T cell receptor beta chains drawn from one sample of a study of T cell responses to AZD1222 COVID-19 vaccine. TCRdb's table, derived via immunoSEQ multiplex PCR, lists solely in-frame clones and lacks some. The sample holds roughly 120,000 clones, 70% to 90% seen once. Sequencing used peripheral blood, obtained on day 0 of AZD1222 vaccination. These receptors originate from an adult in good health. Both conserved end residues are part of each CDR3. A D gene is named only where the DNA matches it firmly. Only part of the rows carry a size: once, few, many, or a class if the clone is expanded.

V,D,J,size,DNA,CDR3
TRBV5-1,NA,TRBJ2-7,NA,TGCGCCAGCAGGCCAGCCCAGGGGTACGAGCAGTACTTC,CASRPAQGYEQYF
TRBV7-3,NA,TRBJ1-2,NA,TGTGCCAGCAGCTCACTTCAAGGGCCAAACTATGGCTACACCTTC,CASSSLQGPNYGYTF
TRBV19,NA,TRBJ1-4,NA,TGTGCCAGTAGGTTCCAGGGGTCGGGGGAAAAACTGTTTTTT,CASRFQGSGEKLFF
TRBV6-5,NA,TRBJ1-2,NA,TGTGCCAGCAGCCGAGACTATGGCTACACCTTC,CASSRDYGYTF
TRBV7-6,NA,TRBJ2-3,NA,TGTGCCAGCAGCTTAGGGGGAGGCAGGACAGATACGCAGTATTTT,CASSLGGGRTDTQYF
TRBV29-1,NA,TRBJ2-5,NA,TGCAGCGTCCCCGGGGCGCTGGAGACCCAGTACTTC,CSVPGALETQYF
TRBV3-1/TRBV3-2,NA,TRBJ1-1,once,TGTGCCAGCAGCCAGGGGCTTAGCGCCACTGAAGCTTTCTTT,CASSQGLSATEAFF
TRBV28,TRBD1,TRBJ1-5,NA,TGTGCCAGCAGCTATATGGACAGGAGCCTGAGGCCCCAGCATTTT,CASSYMDRSLRPQHF
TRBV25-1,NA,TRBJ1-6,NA,TGTGCCAGCTATAGACAGAAAAATAATTCACCCCTCCACTTT,CASYRQKNNSPLHF
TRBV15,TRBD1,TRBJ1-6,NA,TGTGCCACCAGCAGAGATTCCCCCGGAGAATGGACAGGGAATAATTCACCCCTCCACTTT,CATSRDSPGEWTGNNSPLHF
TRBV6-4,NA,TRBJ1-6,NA,TGTGCCAGCAGTACCAGGGGCTCCGATTCACCCCTCCACTTT,CASSTRGSDSPLHF
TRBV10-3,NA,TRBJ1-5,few,TGTGCCACAGGCGCCAATGGGCAGGGTGACAATCAGCCCCAGCATTTT,CATGANGQGDNQPQHF
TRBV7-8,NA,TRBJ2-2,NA,TGTGCCAGCAGCTTACTGGTCGCCGGGGAGCTGTTTTTT,CASSLLVAGELFF
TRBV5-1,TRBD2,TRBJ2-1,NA,TGCGCCAGCAGCTCCCGAGCGGGGGGGCCTTTCCATGAGCAGTTCTTC,CASSSRAGGPFHEQFF
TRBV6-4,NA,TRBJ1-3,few,TGTGCCCGCCACCAATACCGTGAAGGAAACACCATATATTTT,CARHQYREGNTIYF
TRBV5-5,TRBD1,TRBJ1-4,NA,TGTGCCAGCAGCCGGACAGGGGGCTTTAATGAAAAACTGTTTTTT,CASSRTGGFNEKLFF
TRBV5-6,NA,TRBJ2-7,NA,TGTGCCAGCAGCCCGGGTAGTTCACGCGAGCAGTACTTC,CASSPGSSREQYF
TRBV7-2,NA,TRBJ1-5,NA,TGTGCCAGCAGCTTAGGTCGCGGAGGGCCCAATCAGCCCCAGCATTTT,CASSLGRGGPNQPQHF
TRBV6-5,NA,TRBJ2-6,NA,TGTGCCAGCAGTTACGGGTTGGCTGGGGCCAACGTCCTGACTTTC,CASSYGLAGANVLTF
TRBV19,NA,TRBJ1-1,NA,TGTGCCAGTAGTATCAGAAGGAGTACTGAAGCTTTCTTT,CASSIRRSTEAFF
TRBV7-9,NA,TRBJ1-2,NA,TGTGCCAGCAGCTTACGCCTTCGGGGCCGTAGGGACAACTATGGCTACACCTTC,CASSLRLRGRRDNYGYTF
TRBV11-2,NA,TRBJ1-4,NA,TGTGCCAGCAGCCGACCGGGACAAACTCCAAGTAATGAAAAACTGTTTTTT,CASSRPGQTPSNEKLFF
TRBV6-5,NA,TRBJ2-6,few,TGTGCCAGCAGTCTCCGATTCTCTGGGGCCAACGTCCTGACTTTC,CASSLRFSGANVLTF
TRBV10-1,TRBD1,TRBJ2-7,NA,TGCGCCAGCAGTAAGGGACAGGGCCCCTACGAGCAGTACTTC,CASSKGQGPYEQYF
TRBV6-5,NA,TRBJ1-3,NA,TGTGCCAGCAGTTACTCTCAGGACAGCGGAAACACCATATATTTT,CASSYSQDSGNTIYF
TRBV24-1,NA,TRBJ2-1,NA,TGTGCCACCAGTGAGACCCGGACAGCTCGACACTCCAATGAGCAGTTCTTC,CATSETRTARHSNEQFF
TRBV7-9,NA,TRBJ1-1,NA,TGTGCCAGCAGCTTAGAGGTCACTGAAGCTTTCTTT,CASSLEVTEAFF
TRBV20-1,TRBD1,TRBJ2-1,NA,TGCAGTGCTCCTATCAACAGGGGGGAGTTCTTC,CSAPINRGEFF
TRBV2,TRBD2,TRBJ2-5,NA,TGTGCCAGCAGTGCCACTCTAGCGGACCAAGAGACCCAGTACTTC,CASSATLADQETQYF
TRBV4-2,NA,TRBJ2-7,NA,TGTGCCAGCAGCCAAGATGGGACGGGACTCTACGAGCAGTACTTC,CASSQDGTGLYEQYF
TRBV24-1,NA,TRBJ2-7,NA,TGTGCCACCAGTGCGGCGGGCTACGAGCAGTACTTC,CATSAAGYEQYF
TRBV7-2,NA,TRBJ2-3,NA,TGTGCCAGCAGCCCCCACTACAGAACGGCAGATACGCAGTATTTT,CASSPHYRTADTQYF
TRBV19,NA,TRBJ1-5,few,TGTGCCAGTAACGAGCGGGGAGCGCATCAGCCCCAGCATTTT,CASNERGAHQPQHF
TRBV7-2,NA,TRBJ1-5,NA,TGTGCCAGCAGCCCTGACAGATATCAGCCCCAGCATTTT,CASSPDRYQPQHF
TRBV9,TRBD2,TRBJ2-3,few,TGTGCCAGCAGCCCGTTAGCGGGAATAGGCTCAGATACGCAGTATTTT,CASSPLAGIGSDTQYF
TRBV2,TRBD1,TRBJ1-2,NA,TGTGCCAGCAGTGAAAGATACAGGGGAATTAACTATGGCTACACCTTC,CASSERYRGINYGYTF
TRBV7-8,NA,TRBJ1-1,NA,TGTGCCAGCAGCTTAGCCCTGAACACTGAAGCTTTCTTT,CASSLALNTEAFF
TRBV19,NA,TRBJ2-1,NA,TGTGCCAGTACCTCGACAGGAAGCTCCTACAATGAGCAGTTCTTC,CASTSTGSSYNEQFF
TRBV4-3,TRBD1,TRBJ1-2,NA,TGCGCCAGCAGCCAAGGTAGACAGGGAACAGGCTATGGCTACACCTTC,CASSQGRQGTGYGYTF
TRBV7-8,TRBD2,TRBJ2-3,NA,TGTGCCAGCAGCATCGGGACTAGCGGTACCACAGATACGCAGTATTTT,CASSIGTSGTTDTQYF
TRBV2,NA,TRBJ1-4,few,TGTGCCAGCAGCGATTCCGGGCTTAAGAGGGGAAAACTGTTTTTT,CASSDSGLKRGKLFF
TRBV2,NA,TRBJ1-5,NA,TGTGCCAGCAGTGAAGTAGGGGGAAGTCAGCCCCAGCATTTT,CASSEVGGSQPQHF
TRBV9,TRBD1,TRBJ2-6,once,TGTGCCAGCAGCGGAGGGACAGGCCTAAAGAGTCCGGGGGCCAACGTCCTGACTTTC,CASSGGTGLKSPGANVLTF
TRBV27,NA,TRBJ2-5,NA,TGTGCCAGCAGACGATCGAACGGGGAGACCCAGTACTTC,CASRRSNGETQYF
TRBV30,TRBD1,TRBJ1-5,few,TGTGCCTGGATCTACAGGGGCTGTAGCAATCAGCCCCAGCATTTT,CAWIYRGCSNQPQHF